The T cell receptor (beta chain) under discussion was sequenced for a study of early T cells in non-severe SARS-CoV-2 infection. This clonotype was counted at least ten times. CDR1 is LGHDT, CDR2 YNNKEL, per germline (reference sequence). This CDR3 region has 14 residues. Trimming cost V 0 bases and J 7 bases, with 12 bases left between them. One entry per CDR3 protein results from TCRdb running MiXCR on the 5' RACE reads. Altogether tens of thousands of distinct CDR3 sequences are present, more than 8.5% being singletons, with the ten largest covering 8% to 9%. The sample comprised whole blood. The sequence came from an adult who was a healthcare worker with PCR-confirmed SARS-CoV-2 infection or an uninfected control (not recorded which). This chain connects TRBV3-1 to TRBJ1-1; no clear D gene. In DNA form, the CDR3 reads TGTGCCAGCAGCCAAGATTTGTCCTCCCATGAAGCTTTCTTT. Its translation is CASSQDLSSHEAFF.